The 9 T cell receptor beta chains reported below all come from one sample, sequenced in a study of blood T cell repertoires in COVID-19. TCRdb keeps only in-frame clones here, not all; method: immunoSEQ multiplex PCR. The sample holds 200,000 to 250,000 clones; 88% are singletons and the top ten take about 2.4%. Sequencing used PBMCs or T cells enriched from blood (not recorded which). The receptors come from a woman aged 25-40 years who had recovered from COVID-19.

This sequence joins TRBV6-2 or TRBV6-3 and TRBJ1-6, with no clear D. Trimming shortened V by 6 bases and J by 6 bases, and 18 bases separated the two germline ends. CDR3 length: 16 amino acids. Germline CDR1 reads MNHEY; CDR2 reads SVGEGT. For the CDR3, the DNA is TGTGCCAGCAGCCACCCTGACGGAAGACTTAATTCACCCCTCCACTTT. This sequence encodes CASSHPDGRLNSPLHF.

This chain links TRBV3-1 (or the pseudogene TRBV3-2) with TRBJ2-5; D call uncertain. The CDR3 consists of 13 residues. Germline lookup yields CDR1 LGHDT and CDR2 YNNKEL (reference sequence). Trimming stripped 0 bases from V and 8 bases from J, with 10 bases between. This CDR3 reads CASSQDRRTTQYF. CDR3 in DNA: TGTGCCAGCAGCCAAGATCGCCGAACTACCCAGTACTTC.

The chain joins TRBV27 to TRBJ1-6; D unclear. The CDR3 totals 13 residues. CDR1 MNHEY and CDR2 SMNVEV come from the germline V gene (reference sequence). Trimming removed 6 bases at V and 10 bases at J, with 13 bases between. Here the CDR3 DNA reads TGTGCCAGCAGGGACGGACTTAGATCACCCCTCCACTTT. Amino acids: CASRDGLRSPLHF.

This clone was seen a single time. CDR3 region: CASSPGGLTSHEQYF. The CDR3 DNA sequence: TGTGCCAGCAGCCCCGGGGGGCTAACTTCGCACGAGCAGTACTTC. The V call is TRBV9, the J call TRBJ2-7; D might be TRBD2 (7 bases). Germline V gene lookup returns CDR1 SGDLS and CDR2 YYNGEE. Trimming pared 4 bases from V and 5 bases from J, leaving 19 bases between. The CDR3 sequence is 15 residues long.

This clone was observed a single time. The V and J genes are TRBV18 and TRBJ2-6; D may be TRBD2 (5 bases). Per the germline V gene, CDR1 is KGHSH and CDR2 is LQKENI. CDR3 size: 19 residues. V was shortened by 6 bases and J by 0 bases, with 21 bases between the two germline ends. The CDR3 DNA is TGTGCCAGCTCTCCTATACTCGCGTTAGGAGGCTCTGGGGCCAACGTCCTGACTTTC. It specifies CASSPILALGGSGANVLTF.

CDR3 in amino acids: CASSQRVVAESGKETQYF. CDR3 coding DNA: TGCGCCAGCAGCCAGAGGGTCGTGGCTGAGTCGGGAAAAGAGACCCAGTACTTC. V usage is TRBV4-1 and J usage is TRBJ2-5, with D possibly TRBD2 on 5 matching bases. The germline gives CDR1 MGHRA, CDR2 YSYEKL. Trimming shortened V by 3 bases and J by 3 bases, and 23 bases separated the two germline ends. The CDR3 contains 18 residues.

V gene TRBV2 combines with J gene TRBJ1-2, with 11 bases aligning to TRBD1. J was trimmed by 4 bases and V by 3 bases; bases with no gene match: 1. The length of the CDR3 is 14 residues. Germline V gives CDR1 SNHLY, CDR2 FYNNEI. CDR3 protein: CASSDGTGGYGYTF. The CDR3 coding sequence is TGTGCCAGCAGTGATGGGACAGGGGGCTATGGCTACACCTTC.

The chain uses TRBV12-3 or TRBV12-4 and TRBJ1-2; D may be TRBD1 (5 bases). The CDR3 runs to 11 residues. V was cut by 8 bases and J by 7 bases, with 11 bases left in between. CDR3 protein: CASGAGIGYTF. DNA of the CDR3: TGTGCCAGCGGGGCGGGGATTGGCTACACCTTC.

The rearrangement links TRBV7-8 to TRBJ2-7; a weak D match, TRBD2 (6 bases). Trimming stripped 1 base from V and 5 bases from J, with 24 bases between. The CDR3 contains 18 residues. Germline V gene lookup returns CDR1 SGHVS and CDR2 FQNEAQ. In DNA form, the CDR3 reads TGTGCCAGCAGCTTAGGGGCGGGCCGCTATCCCCCTAGCGACGAGCAGTACTTC. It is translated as CASSLGAGRYPPSDEQYF. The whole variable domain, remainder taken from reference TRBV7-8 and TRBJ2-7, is GAGVSQSPRYKVAKRGQDVALRCDPISGHVSLFWYQQALGQGPEFLTYFQNEAQLDKSGLPSDRFFAERPEGSVSTLKIQRTQQEDSAVYLCASSLGAGRYPPSDEQYFGPGTRLTVT.